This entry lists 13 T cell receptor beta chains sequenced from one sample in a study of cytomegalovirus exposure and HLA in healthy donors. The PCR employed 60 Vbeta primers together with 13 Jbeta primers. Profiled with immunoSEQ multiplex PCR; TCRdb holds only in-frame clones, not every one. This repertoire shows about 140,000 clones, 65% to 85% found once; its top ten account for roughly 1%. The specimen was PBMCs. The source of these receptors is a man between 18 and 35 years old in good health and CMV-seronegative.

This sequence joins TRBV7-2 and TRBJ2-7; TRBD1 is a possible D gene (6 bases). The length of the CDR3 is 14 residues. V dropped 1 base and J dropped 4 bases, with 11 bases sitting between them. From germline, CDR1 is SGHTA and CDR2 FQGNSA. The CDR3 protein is CASSLEAGTYEQYF. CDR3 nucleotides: TGTGCCAGCAGCTTAGAGGCAGGGACATACGAGCAGTACTTC.

CDR3 loop: CASSSTSKGTDTQYF. DNA for the CDR3: TGTGCCAGCAGCTCGACTAGTAAGGGCACAGATACGCAGTATTTT. This chain joins TRBV7-9 and TRBJ2-3; weak D call: TRBD2 (6 bases). Germline V lookup: CDR1 SEHNR, CDR2 FQNEAQ (reference sequence). This CDR3 region has 15 residues. The ends were cut back, 4 bases at V and 1 base at J, with 12 bases in the middle. Using reference TRBV7-9 and TRBJ2-3 for the parts outside the CDR3, the full variable domain is DTGVSQNPRHKITKRGQNVTFRCDPISEHNRLYWYRQTLGQGPEFLTYFQNEAQLEKSRLLSDRFSAERPKGSFSTLEIQRTEQGDSAMYLCASSSTSKGTDTQYFGPGTRLTVL.

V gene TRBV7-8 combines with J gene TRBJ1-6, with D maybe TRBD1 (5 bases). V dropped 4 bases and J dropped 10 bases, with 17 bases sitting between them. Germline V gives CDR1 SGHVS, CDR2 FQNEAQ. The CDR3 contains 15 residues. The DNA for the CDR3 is TGTGCCAGCAGCTGGCGGACTAGGGGAGAATCACCCCTCCACTTT. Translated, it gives CASSWRTRGESPLHF.

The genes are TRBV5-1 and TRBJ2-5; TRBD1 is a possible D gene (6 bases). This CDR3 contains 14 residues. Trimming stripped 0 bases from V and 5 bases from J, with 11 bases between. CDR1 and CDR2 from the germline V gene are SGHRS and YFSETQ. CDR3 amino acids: CASSLEAGVETQYF. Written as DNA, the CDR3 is TGCGCCAGCAGCTTGGAGGCAGGGGTGGAGACCCAGTACTTC.

The chain's CDR3 is CASSGEGLGTGEQFF. CDR3 nucleotide sequence: TGTGCCAGCAGTGGCGAGGGATTGGGTACAGGGGAGCAGTTCTTC. This chain joins TRBV6-4 and TRBJ2-1; the D gene is possibly TRBD1 (6 bases). CDR1 is MRHNA and CDR2 is SNTAGT in the germline V gene. This CDR3 region has 15 residues. V shed 4 bases and J shed 10 bases, with 20 bases lying between them.

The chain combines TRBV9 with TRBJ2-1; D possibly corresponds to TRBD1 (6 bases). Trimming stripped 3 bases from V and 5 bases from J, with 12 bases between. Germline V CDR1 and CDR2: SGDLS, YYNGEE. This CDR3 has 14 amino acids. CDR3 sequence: CASSASTGNNEQFF. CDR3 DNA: TGTGCCAGCAGCGCTTCTACAGGGAACAATGAGCAGTTCTTC.

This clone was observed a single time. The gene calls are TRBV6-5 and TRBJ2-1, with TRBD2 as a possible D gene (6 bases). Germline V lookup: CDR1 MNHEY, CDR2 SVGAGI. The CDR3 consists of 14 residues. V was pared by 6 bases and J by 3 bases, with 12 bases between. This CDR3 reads CASRAEGDYNEQFF. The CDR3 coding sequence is TGTGCCAGCAGGGCGGAGGGTGACTACAATGAGCAGTTCTTC.

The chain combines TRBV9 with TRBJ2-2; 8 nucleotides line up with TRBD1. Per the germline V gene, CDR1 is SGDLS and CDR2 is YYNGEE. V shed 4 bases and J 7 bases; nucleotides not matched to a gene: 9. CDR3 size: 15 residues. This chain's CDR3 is CASSLRDRWDGELFF. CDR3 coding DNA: TGTGCCAGCAGCCTCCGGGACAGGTGGGACGGGGAGCTGTTTTTT. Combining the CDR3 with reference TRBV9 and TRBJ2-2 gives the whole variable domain DSGVTQTPKHLITATGQRVTLRCSPRSGDLSVYWYQQSLDQGLQFLIQYYNGEERAKGNILERFSAQQFPDLHSELNLSSLELGDSALYFCASSLRDRWDGELFFGEGSRLTVL.

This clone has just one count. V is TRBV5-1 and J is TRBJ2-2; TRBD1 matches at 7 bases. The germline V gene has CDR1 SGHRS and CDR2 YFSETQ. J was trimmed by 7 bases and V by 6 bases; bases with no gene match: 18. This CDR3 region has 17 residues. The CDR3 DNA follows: TGCGCCAGCACCTCCCACGGAGAGGGGGCCTCGGGCGGGGAGCTGTTTTTT. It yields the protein CASTSHGEGASGGELFF.

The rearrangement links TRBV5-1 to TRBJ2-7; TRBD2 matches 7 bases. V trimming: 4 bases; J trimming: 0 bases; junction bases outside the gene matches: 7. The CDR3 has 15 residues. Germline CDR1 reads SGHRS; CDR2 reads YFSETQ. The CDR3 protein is CASSGRGRSSYEQYF. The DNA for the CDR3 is TGCGCCAGCAGCGGGAGGGGAAGGAGCTCCTACGAGCAGTACTTC.

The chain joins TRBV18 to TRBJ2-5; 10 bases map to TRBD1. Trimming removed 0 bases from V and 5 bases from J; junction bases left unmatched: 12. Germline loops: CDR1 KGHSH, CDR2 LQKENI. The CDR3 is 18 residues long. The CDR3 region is CASSPPRGQGKEEETQYF. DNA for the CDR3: TGTGCCAGCTCACCACCGAGGGGACAGGGGAAGGAAGAGGAGACCCAGTACTTC.

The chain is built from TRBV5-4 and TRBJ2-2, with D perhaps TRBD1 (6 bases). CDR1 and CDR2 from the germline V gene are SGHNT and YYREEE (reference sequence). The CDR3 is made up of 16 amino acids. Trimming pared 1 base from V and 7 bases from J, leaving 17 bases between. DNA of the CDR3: TGTGCCAGCAGCTTGTCCGGAGCAGTACAGGGCGGGGAGCTGTTTTTT. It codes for CASSLSGAVQGGELFF.

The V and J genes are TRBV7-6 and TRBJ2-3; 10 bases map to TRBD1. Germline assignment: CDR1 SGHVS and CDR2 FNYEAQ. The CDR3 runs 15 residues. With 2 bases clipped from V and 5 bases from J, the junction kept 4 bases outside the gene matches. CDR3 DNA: TGTGCCAGCAGCTTACAGACAGGGGGCATAGATACGCAGTATTTT. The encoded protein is CASSLQTGGIDTQYF.